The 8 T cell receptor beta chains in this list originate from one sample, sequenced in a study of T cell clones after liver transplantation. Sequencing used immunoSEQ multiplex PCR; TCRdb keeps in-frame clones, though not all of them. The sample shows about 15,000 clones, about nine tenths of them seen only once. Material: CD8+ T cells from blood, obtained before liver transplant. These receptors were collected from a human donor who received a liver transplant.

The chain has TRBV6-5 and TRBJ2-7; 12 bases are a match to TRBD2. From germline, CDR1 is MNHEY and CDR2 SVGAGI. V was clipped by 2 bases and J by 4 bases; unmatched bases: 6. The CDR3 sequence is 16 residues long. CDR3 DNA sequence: TGTGCCAGCAGTTACACGGGTCTAGCGGGAGGGTACGAGCAGTACTTC. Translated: CASSYTGLAGGYEQYF.

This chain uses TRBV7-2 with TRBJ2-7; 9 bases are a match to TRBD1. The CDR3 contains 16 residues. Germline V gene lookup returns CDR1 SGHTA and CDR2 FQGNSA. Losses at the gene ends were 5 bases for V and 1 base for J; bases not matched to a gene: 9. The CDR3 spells CASSGDREALSYEQYF. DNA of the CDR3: TGTGCCAGCAGCGGGGACAGGGAGGCCCTTTCCTACGAGCAGTACTTC.

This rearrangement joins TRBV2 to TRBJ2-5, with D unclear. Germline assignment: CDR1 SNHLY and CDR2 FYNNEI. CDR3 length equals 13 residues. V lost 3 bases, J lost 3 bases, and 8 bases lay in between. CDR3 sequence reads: CASSDVWEETQYF. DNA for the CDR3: TGTGCCAGCAGTGACGTGTGGGAAGAGACCCAGTACTTC.

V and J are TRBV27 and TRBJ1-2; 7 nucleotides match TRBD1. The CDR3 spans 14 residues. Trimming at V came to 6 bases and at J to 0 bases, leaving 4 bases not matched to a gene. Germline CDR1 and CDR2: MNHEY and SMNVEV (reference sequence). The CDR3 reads CASRTQGANYGYTF. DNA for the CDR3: TGTGCCAGCAGGACTCAGGGGGCTAACTATGGCTACACCTTC.

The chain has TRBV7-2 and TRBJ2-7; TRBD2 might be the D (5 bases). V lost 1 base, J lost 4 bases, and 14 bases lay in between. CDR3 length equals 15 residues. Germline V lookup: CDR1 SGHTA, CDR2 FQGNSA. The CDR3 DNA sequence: TGTGCCAGCAGCTTAGGAAGCGCGGGCCGGTACGAGCAGTACTTC. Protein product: CASSLGSAGRYEQYF.

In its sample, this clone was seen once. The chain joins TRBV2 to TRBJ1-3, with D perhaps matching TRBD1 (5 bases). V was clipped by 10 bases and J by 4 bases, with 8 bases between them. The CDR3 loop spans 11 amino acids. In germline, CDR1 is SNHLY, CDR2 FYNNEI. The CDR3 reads CANRGGNTIYF. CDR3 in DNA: TGTGCCAACCGGGGCGGAAACACCATATATTTT.

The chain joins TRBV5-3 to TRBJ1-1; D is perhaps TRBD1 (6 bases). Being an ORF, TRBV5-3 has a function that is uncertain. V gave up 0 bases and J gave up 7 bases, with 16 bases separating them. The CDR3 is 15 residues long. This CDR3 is CARSLDWGALDEAFF. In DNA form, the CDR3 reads TGTGCCAGAAGCTTGGATTGGGGGGCGCTGGATGAAGCTTTCTTT.

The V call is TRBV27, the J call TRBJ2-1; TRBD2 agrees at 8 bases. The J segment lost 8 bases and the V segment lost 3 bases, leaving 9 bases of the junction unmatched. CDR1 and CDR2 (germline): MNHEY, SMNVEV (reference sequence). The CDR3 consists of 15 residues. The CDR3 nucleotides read TGTGCCAGCAGTTTTGGGGCGGGAGCGGGGGATGAGCAGTTCTTC. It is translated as CASSFGAGAGDEQFF.